This TCR beta chain stems from a study of T cell changes during pregnancy in multiple sclerosis. This clone was seen just once. Produced via immunoSEQ multiplex PCR; TCRdb's table is partial and in-frame only. In the table there are approximately 26,000 clones, 80% to 90% of which are singletons. Trimming cost V 5 bases and J 1 base, with 9 bases left between them. Germline-derived CDR1 and CDR2 are MDHEN and SYDVKM. The length of the CDR3 is 13 residues. The chain carries TRBV28 and TRBJ2-7; D ambiguous. The starting material was CD4+ T cells from peripheral blood mononuclear cells, obtained in the second trimester of pregnancy. The source is a female donor with multiple sclerosis, enrolled in a pregnancy study. The CDR3 is CASSPGWSYEQYF. The DNA of the CDR3 is TGTGCCAGCAGTCCCGGTTGGTCCTACGAGCAGTACTTC.